Listed below are T cell receptor beta chains from one sample, sequenced in a study of T-cell reconstitution after alpha-beta-depleted transplantation in children. From the PCR reads, TCRdb called clonotypes with MiXCR, one entry per CDR3 protein. The data contain 420,000 or so distinct CDR3 sequences, roughly a tenth of them singletons. The sequenced sample was PBMCs from the stem cell graft donor, obtained from the stem cell graft. The receptor source for this set is a human donor who donated a stem cell graft to a child with acute myeloid leukemia. Both conserved end residues are part of each CDR3. A D gene is named only where the DNA matches it firmly. Size is omitted from some rows. Given values are once, few, many or a class for expanded clones.

j_gene	v_gene	abundance	d_gene	CDR3aa	CDR3nt
TRBJ2-1	TRBV3-1	-	TRBD2	CASSQSPSLAGLWFF	TGTGCCAGCAGCCAAAGCCCCTCGCTAGCGGGGTTGTGGTTCTTC
TRBJ2-1	TRBV12-3/TRBV12-4	many	TRBD2	CASSFLSSGYNEQFF	TGTGCCAGCAGTTTCCTCTCTAGCGGCTACAATGAGCAGTTCTTC
TRBJ2-3	TRBV5-6	-	TRBD1	CASSLRAGGLNTDTQYF	TGTGCCAGCAGCTTGAGGGCAGGGGGTCTTAACACAGATACGCAGTATTTT
TRBJ2-2	TRBV19	few	TRBD1	CASSPDRVRVGELFF	TGTGCCAGTAGCCCTGACAGGGTGCGGGTCGGGGAGCTGTTTTTT
TRBJ2-5	TRBV4-2	-	TRBD1	CASSRDGTGGETQYF	TGTGCCAGCAGCCGTGACGGGACAGGGGGCGAGACCCAGTACTTC
TRBJ2-3	TRBV5-6	many	TRBD1	CASSLRQGRWDTQYF	TGTGCCAGCAGCTTGAGACAGGGGCGGTGGGATACGCAGTATTTT
TRBJ2-3	TRBV9	few	-	CASSTTGGRADTQYF	TGTGCCAGCAGCACCACAGGGGGGAGGGCAGATACGCAGTATTTT
TRBJ1-5	TRBV6-1	-	-	CASRRVWGDSNQPQHF	TGTGCCAGCAGGCGGGTTTGGGGAGATAGCAATCAGCCCCAGCATTTT
TRBJ2-3	TRBV18	-	-	CASSHGDPDTQYF	TGTGCCAGCTCCCACGGGGACCCAGATACGCAGTATTTT
TRBJ2-2	TRBV10-3	many	-	CAISEAGRSEGRELFF	TGTGCCATCAGTGAGGCGGGACGAAGCGAAGGAAGGGAGCTGTTTTTT
TRBJ2-2	TRBV7-9	-	-	CASRHDRTTGELFF	TGTGCCAGCAGACACGACAGAACCACCGGGGAGCTGTTTTTT
TRBJ2-1	TRBV7-2	few	-	CASSSPGPSYNEQFF	TGTGCCAGCAGTTCCCCAGGGCCGTCCTACAATGAGCAGTTCTTC
TRBJ2-7	TRBV27	few	-	CASSLRDNYEQYF	TGTGCCAGCAGTCTCCGGGACAACTACGAGCAGTACTTC
TRBJ2-3	TRBV12-3/TRBV12-4	-	TRBD2	CASSFGGGQETDTQYF	TGTGCCAGCAGTTTTGGCGGGGGGCAGGAGACAGATACGCAGTATTTT
TRBJ1-2	TRBV9	-	-	CASSARPGGQGYTF	TGTGCCAGCAGCGCCCGTCCGGGGGGGCAAGGCTACACCTTC
TRBJ2-4	TRBV21-1	few	-	CASSKAVGDRVVRIQYF	TGTGCCAGCAGCAAAGCGGTAGGGGACAGGGTAGTACGGATTCAGTACTTC
TRBJ2-4	TRBV21-1	few	-	CAISVGTSKNIQYF	TGTGCCATCTCGGTGGGGACGTCCAAAAACATTCAGTACTTC
TRBJ2-5	TRBV6-1	-	TRBD2	CASTWGGRETQYF	TGTGCCAGCACCTGGGGGGGACGGGAGACCCAGTACTTC
TRBJ2-2	TRBV20-1	few	-	CSAPRPPGELFF	TGCAGTGCCCCCAGACCACCCGGGGAGCTGTTTTTT
TRBJ2-5	TRBV7-9	-	-	CASRQNPQETQYF	TGTGCCAGCAGGCAGAATCCCCAAGAGACCCAGTACTTC
TRBJ1-2	TRBV4-1	-	-	CASSQDGSFSYGYTF	TGCGCCAGCAGCCAAGACGGCAGCTTTTCCTATGGCTACACCTTC
TRBJ2-1	TRBV20-1	many	-	CSARDNRRYNEQFF	TGCAGTGCTAGAGATAACAGGCGCTACAATGAGCAGTTCTTC
TRBJ2-5	TRBV7-2	few	-	CASSLGFSRGQYF	TGTGCCAGCAGCTTAGGCTTCAGTCGGGGCCAGTACTTC
TRBJ2-2	TRBV25-1	-	-	CASSDIRAVAGELFF	TGTGCCAGCAGTGACATCAGGGCAGTTGCCGGGGAGCTGTTTTTT
TRBJ2-1	TRBV7-2	-	TRBD2	CASSLVAGGEFF	TGTGCCAGCAGCCTTGTAGCGGGAGGTGAGTTCTTC
TRBJ1-1	TRBV9	many	-	CASSDPSDGPNTEAFF	TGTGCCAGCAGCGACCCCTCGGACGGACCGAACACTGAAGCTTTCTTT
TRBJ2-7	TRBV10-3	-	TRBD1	CAIGTGVTYEQYF	TGTGCCATCGGGACAGGGGTTACCTACGAGCAGTACTTC
TRBJ2-4	TRBV6-2/TRBV6-3	many	TRBD1	CASSGQAQNIQYF	TGTGCCAGCAGCGGACAGGCTCAAAACATTCAGTACTTC
TRBJ2-7	TRBV2	few	TRBD2	CASTIGTSWYEQYF	TGTGCCAGCACCATCGGGACTAGCTGGTACGAGCAGTACTTC
TRBJ1-4	TRBV20-1	few	-	CSAYMATNEKLFF	TGCAGTGCGTATATGGCAACTAATGAAAAACTGTTTTTT
TRBJ2-4	TRBV20-1	many	-	CSARDSRGGTRLAKNIQYF	TGCAGTGCTAGAGATAGTCGGGGAGGGACAAGACTAGCCAAAAACATTCAGTACTTC
TRBJ2-2	TRBV7-8	-	-	CASGTLANTGELFF	TGTGCCAGCGGTACCCTCGCGAACACCGGGGAGCTGTTTTTT
TRBJ2-3	TRBV27	few	TRBD2	CASTLGGDTDTQYF	TGTGCCAGCACCTTGGGAGGGGACACAGATACGCAGTATTTT
TRBJ1-4	TRBV12-3/TRBV12-4	many	-	CASSFGGMGREKLFF	TGTGCCAGCAGTTTTGGAGGGATGGGCCGTGAAAAACTGTTTTTT
TRBJ2-2	TRBV25-1	many	-	CASSEQGRTGELFF	TGTGCCAGCAGTGAACAGGGAAGGACCGGGGAGCTGTTTTTT
TRBJ1-4	TRBV4-2	-	-	CASSPEETPNEKLFF	TGTGCCAGCAGCCCCGAGGAAACCCCTAATGAAAAACTGTTTTTT
TRBJ2-7	TRBV29-1	few	-	CSVEGAAQPGTTYEQYF	TGCAGCGTTGAAGGGGCCGCCCAACCCGGGACCACCTACGAGCAGTACTTC
TRBJ2-1	TRBV7-2	many	TRBD1	CASSPRTGGNEQFF	TGTGCCAGCAGCCCACGGACAGGGGGGAATGAGCAGTTCTTC
TRBJ1-5	TRBV29-1	many	-	CSVEKGPNQPQHF	TGCAGCGTTGAAAAGGGGCCAAATCAGCCCCAGCATTTT
TRBJ2-3	TRBV5-6	-	-	CASSRLSGGGYTDTQYF	TGTGCCAGCAGCCGTCTCAGTGGAGGGGGATACACAGATACGCAGTATTTT
TRBJ2-1	TRBV7-2	-	TRBD1	CASSTVRGRGEQFF	TGTGCCAGCAGCACGGTGAGGGGGCGAGGTGAGCAGTTCTTC
TRBJ2-3	TRBV3-1	-	-	CASSPRTAPSTDTQYF	TGTGCCAGCAGCCCCAGGACCGCGCCAAGCACAGATACGCAGTATTTT
TRBJ1-5	TRBV2	-	-	CASRPARVGNQPQHF	TGTGCCAGCCGACCGGCCAGGGTTGGCAATCAGCCCCAGCATTTT
TRBJ2-5	TRBV3-1	-	TRBD2	CASSQGGTRHETQYF	TGTGCCAGCAGCCAAGGGGGGACTAGACACGAGACCCAGTACTTC
TRBJ2-3	TRBV7-3	few	-	CASSLTPQQGNTQYF	TGTGCCAGCAGCTTAACCCCTCAACAGGGTAATACGCAGTATTTT
TRBJ2-5	TRBV20-1	many	TRBD2	CSARPSGRETQYF	TGCAGTGCTAGGCCTAGCGGGAGGGAGACCCAGTACTTC
TRBJ2-3	TRBV12-3/TRBV12-4	few	-	CASSLSGVVTDTQYF	TGTGCCAGCAGTTTATCGGGAGTGGTGACAGATACGCAGTATTTT
TRBJ1-2	TRBV12-3/TRBV12-4	few	-	CASSSIGGYGYTF	TGTGCCAGCAGTTCCATAGGGGGTTATGGCTACACCTTC
TRBJ2-3	TRBV6-1	-	-	CASSEASLDTQYF	TGTGCCAGCAGTGAAGCCTCGTTGGATACGCAGTATTTT
TRBJ2-4	TRBV20-1	-	TRBD2	CSASLELAGLRTKIQYF	TGCAGTGCTAGTCTGGAACTAGCGGGGCTCCGAACCAAAATTCAGTACTTC
TRBJ2-7	TRBV5-1	few	TRBD2	CASSLDAGTSGTYEQYF	TGCGCCAGCAGCTTGGACGCCGGGACTAGCGGGACCTACGAGCAGTACTTC